The clone carrying this T cell receptor (beta chain) has ten or more counts. Its antigen is not identified. Trimming took 4 bases from V and 3 from J, leaving 11 bases between them. This CDR3 is built from 13 residues. Germline CDR1 reads SGHRS; CDR2 reads YFSETQ. This sample was taken from a study of CD8+CD57+ T cells in acquired aplastic anemia. Study background: Researchers reported that healthy donors averaged approximately 10 million reads for CD4+ cells.

Study-level points and caveats: Patients and controls shared twenty-nine CD8+ CDR3 sequences.

TCR beta VDJ and CDR3 profiling used genomic DNA as template. Via MiXCR, TCRdb re-called the reads, giving one row per CDR3 protein. Counted here are 100,000 to 120,000 distinct CDR3 sequences, under 60% occurring once; the ten biggest clones make up roughly a third. The sequencing input was sorted CD4+, CD8+, or CD8+CD57+ T cells (not recorded which) from PBMCs. This chain uses TRBV5-1 with TRBJ2-7, with no clear D. The source of this sequence is a human donor in good health, serving as a control. The DNA for the CDR3 is TGCGCCAGCAGCACCGAAGACGGCTACGAGCAGTACTTC. Translated, it gives CASSTEDGYEQYF.